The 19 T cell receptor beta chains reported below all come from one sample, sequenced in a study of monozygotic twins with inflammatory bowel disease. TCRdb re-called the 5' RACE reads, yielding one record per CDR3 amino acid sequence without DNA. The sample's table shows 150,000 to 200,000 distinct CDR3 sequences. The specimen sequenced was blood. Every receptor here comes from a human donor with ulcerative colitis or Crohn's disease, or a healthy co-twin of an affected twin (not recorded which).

CDR3 region: CASSRGQATYEQYF. The chain has TRBV9 and TRBJ2-7; checking the TCRdb D call of TRBD1 is not possible without DNA. Germline loops: CDR1 SGDLS, CDR2 YYNGEE. The CDR3 spans 14 residues.

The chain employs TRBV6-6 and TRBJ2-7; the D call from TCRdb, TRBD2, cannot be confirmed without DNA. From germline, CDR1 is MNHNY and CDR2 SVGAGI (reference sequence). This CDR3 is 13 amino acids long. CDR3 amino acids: CASTGGISYEQYF.

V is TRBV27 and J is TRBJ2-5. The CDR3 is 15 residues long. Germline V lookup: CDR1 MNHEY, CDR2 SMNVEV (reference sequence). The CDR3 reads CASSLSSNRRETQYF.

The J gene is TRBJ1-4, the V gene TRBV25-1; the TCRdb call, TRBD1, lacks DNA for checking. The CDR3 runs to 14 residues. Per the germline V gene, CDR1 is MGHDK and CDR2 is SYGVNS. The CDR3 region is CASSGLQGGEKLFF.

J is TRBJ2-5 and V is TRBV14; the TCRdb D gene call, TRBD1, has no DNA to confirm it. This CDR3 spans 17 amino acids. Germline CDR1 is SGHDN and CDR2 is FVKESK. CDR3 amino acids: CATVESGTAAGRETQYF.

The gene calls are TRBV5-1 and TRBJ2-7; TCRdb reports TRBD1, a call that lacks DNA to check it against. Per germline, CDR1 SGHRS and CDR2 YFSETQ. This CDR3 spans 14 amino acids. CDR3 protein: CASNYGGGSYEQYF.

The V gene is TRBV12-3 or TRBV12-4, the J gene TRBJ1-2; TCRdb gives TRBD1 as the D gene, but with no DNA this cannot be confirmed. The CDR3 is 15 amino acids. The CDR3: CASIRGTPANYGYTF.

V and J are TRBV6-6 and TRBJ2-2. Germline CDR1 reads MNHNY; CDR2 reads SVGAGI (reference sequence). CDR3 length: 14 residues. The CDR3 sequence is CASKAQANTGELFF.

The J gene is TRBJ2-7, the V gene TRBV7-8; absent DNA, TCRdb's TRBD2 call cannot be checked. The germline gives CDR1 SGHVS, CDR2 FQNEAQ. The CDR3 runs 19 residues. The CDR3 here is CASSLVRSSGRPSSYEQYF.

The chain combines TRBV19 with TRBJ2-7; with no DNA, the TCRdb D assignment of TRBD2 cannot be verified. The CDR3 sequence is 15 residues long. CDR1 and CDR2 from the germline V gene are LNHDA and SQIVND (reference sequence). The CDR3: CASSRGTERVDEQYF.

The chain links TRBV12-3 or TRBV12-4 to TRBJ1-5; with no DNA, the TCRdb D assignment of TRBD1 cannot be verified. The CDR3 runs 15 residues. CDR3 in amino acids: CASSSDSIGNQPQHF.

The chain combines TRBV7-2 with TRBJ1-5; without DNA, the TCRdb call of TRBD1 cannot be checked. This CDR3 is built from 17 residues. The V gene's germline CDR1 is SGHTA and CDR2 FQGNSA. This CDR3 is CASSLGRGGMDNQPQHF.

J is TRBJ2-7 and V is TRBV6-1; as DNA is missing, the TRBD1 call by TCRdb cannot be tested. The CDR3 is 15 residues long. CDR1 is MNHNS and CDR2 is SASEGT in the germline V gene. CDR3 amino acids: CASSVSGTGSYEQYF.

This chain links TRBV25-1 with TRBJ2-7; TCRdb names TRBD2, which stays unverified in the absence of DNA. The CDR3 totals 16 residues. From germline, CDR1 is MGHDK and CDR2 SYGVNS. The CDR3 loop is CASSEYFTSEDYEQYF.

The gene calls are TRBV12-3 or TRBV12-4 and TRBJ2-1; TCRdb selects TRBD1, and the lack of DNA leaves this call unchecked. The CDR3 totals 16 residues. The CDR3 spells CASSLSRDTTYNEQFF.

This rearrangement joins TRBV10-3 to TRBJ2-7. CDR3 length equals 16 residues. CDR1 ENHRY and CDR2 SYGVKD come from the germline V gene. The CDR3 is CAISESLRQATIEQYF.

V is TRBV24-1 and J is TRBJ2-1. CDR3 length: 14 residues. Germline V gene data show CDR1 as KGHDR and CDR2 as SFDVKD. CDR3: CATSATPTYNEQFF.

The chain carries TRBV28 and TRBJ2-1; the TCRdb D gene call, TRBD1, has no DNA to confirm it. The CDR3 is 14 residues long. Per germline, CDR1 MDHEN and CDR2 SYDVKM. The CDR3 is CASTESWGSREQFF.

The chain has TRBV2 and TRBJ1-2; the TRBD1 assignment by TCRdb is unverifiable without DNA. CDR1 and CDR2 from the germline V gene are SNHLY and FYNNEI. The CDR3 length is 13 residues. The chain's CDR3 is CASTRLGAEGYTF.